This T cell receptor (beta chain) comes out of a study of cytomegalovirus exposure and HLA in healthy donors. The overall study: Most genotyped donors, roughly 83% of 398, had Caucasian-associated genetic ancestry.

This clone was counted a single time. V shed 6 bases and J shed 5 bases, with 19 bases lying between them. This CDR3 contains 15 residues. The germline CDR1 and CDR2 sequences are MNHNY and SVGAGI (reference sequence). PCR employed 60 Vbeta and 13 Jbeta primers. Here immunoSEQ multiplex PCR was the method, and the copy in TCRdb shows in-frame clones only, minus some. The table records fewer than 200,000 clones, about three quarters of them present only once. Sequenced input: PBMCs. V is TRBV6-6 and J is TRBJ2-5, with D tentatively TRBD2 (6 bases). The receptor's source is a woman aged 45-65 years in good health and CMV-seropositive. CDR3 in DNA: TGTGCCAGCAGGGGGGGAAGGGTCTTTGGGGAGACCCAGTACTTC. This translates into CASRGGRVFGETQYF.